A selection of T cell receptor beta chains follows, all from one sample in a study of Graves' ophthalmopathy and Graves' hyperthyroidism. TCRdb used MiXCR to reprocess the multiplex PCR reads, holding one entry per CDR3 protein. The sample shows some 400,000 distinct CDR3 sequences, around 17% of them seen only once. The specimen sequenced was peripheral blood. The receptors were sampled from a woman between 18 and 29 years old with Graves' ophthalmopathy. Each CDR3 is given with its conserved first and last residue. A clone size is listed for some rows: how often the clone was seen (once, few, many), or a class if it is expanded.

V	size	CDR3
TRBV7-2	many	CASSLAQGLQTQYF
TRBV28	many	CASSSLTNEAFF
TRBV6-2/TRBV6-3	.	CASSTSDRGTRQYF
TRBV6-5	many	CASSYNRLSSGANVLTF
TRBV20-1	many	CSAATGLAGSYEQYF
TRBV29-1	many	CSVGRTTYEQYF
TRBV7-2	many	CASSSGRISNQPQHF
TRBV6-4	many	CASSDGSGNIQYF
TRBV4-1	many	CASSQEDGYGQPQHF
TRBV6-2/TRBV6-3	.	CASTPEGSGKPSSYEQYF
TRBV7-2	many	CASSLTLHSNQPQHF
TRBV6-1	many	CASNYREDHEQYF
TRBV12-3/TRBV12-4	many	CASSSPGTLAGPLHF
TRBV12-3/TRBV12-4	many	CASSPGGLARYTGELFF
TRBV14	many	CASSRGVARTLMNTEAFF
TRBV4-3	many	CASSQERGAYTETQYF
TRBV10-2	many	CASSTRSNTEAFF
TRBV20-1	many	CSARMGGSRSSYNSPLHF
TRBV2	many	CASSGTGGNTGELFF
TRBV14	many	CASSQAGRNYEQYF
TRBV20-1	many	CSARSRYEQYF
TRBV3-1	many	CASSQGTRNTEAFF
TRBV7-9	many	CASSDRRLGNIQYF
TRBV5-1	many	CASSLAAGMGSPLHF
TRBV27	many	CASSLDGDSRNSPLHF
TRBV11-2	.	CASEPPWAQTQYF
TRBV6-2/TRBV6-3	many	CASRTQGWAEAFF
TRBV27	few	CASSFRPGVTEAFF
TRBV19	many	CASRTVLNTEAFF
TRBV12-3/TRBV12-4	many	CASSFGQDSGVQETQYF
TRBV30	many	CAWSTLTGLNTEAFF
TRBV14	many	CASSPRGSGYEQYF
TRBV6-1	.	CASSDHSRGQNYGYTF
TRBV7-8	many	CASTKTELLAGGPVAKNIQYF
TRBV6-2/TRBV6-3	few	CASKGRGRDSQENQPQHF
TRBV6-1	many	CASSEARRGPFEPLHF
TRBV7-2	many	CASSLDRGIDEQFF
TRBV28	.	CASSLQTSGSYEQYF
TRBV4-2	many	CASRGQGNAEAFF
TRBV4-1	.	CASSQAEQGIYEQYF
TRBV6-2/TRBV6-3	.	CASRTLAGVGQETQYF
TRBV12-3/TRBV12-4	few	CASSHRWNTEAFF
TRBV19	many	CASSDSGRYEQYF
TRBV27	many	CASSPQHSQETQYF
TRBV20-1	.	CSATGLAGGSSAGELFF
TRBV28	.	CASSLPDSSSGEAFF
TRBV2	.	CASRLAGGTYEQYF
TRBV7-9	.	CASRSRANEAFF
TRBV12-3/TRBV12-4	once	CASKQGTGDGYTF
TRBV6-2/TRBV6-3	many	CASSYQGYYGYTF
TRBV27	many	CASSSGSPDRVETQYF
TRBV6-1	many	CASSEQVLNTEAFF
TRBV20-1	many	CSARDRDRRLIRQYF
TRBV20-1	many	CSARDALLGSSYEQYF
TRBV6-2/TRBV6-3	many	CASRSDPGVSPLHF
TRBV30	many	CAWSPGDRGKTQYF
TRBV30	many	CAWRLLGYEQYF